Included here is one TCR beta chain sequence, with context. This record comes from a study of blood T cell repertoires in COVID-19. Libraries were prepared by immunoSEQ multiplex PCR; TCRdb keeps only in-frame clonotypes and omits some of them. The table records under 250,000 clones, 92% of them present only once. CDR3 size: 13 residues. The germline V gene has CDR1 MNHEY and CDR2 SVGAGI. The germline V and J ends were trimmed by 5 bases and 0 bases, with 6 bases remaining between them. The specimen was peripheral blood. The V call is TRBV6-5, the J call TRBJ2-3; no reliable D call. This TCR derives from a man aged 55-75 years with COVID-19, enrolled during active disease. The CDR3 sequence: CASSPPSTDTQYF. DNA for the CDR3: TGTGCCAGCAGTCCCCCTAGCACAGATACGCAGTATTTT.